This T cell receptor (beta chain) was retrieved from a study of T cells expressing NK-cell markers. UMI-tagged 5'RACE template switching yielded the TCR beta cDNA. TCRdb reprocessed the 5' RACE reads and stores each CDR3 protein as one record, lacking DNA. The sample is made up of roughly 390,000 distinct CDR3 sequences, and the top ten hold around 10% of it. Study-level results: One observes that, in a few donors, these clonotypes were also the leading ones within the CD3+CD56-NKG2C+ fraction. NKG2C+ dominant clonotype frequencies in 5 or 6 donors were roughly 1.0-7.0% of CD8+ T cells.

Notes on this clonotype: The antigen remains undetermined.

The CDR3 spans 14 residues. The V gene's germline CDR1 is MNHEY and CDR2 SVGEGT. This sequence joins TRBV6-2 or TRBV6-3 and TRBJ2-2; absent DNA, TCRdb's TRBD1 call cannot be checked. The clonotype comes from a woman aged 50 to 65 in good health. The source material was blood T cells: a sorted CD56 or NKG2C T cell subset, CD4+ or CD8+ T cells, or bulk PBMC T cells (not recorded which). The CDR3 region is CASRGTGSTGELFF.